Listed here are 5 T cell receptor beta chains from one sample, sequenced in a study of blood T cells in healthy people across ages. A sample-barcoded 5' primer and a J-beta primer mix were used in a second PCR of roughly 6 to 11 cycles. One entry per CDR3 protein, called by TCRdb with MiXCR from the 5' RACE reads. The top ten clones hold 3% to 4.5% of a sample with 550,000 to 750,000 distinct CDR3 sequences, 20% to 25% of them seen once. Sequences were obtained from blood. These receptors were collected from a man in his sixties or seventies in good health.

This clonotype was seen only a few times. V is TRBV5-4 and J is TRBJ1-4, with D perhaps TRBD1 (5 bases). This CDR3 spans 13 amino acids. Germline-derived CDR1 and CDR2 are SGHNT and YYREEE (reference sequence). Trimming cost V 2 bases and J 8 bases, with 10 bases left between them. The CDR3 loop is CASSFRGGEKLFF. The CDR3 region has the DNA TGTGCCAGCAGCTTCCGGGGGGGGGAAAAACTGTTTTTT.

The chain uses TRBV18 and TRBJ2-7, with 8 bases aligning to TRBD2. The CDR3 spans 15 residues. The germline V gene has CDR1 KGHSH and CDR2 LQKENI. V lost 4 bases to trimming and J lost 3 bases; unmatched junction nucleotides: 8. The CDR3 DNA follows: TGTGCCAGCTCACGAACTAGCGGCACAAGCTACGAGCAGTACTTC. As protein: CASSRTSGTSYEQYF.

The J gene is TRBJ1-3, the V gene TRBV25-1; D call uncertain. This CDR3 spans 16 amino acids. CDR1 MGHDK and CDR2 SYGVNS come from the germline V gene. V shed 0 bases and J shed 0 bases, with 9 bases lying between them. CDR3 sequence (DNA): TGTGCCAGCAGTGAATACGGGTTTGGCTCTGGAAACACCATATATTTT. Translation gives CASSEYGFGSGNTIYF.

This clonotype turned up a few times. This sequence joins TRBV18 and TRBJ2-5; D is undetermined. The end of the DNA fits TRBJ2-1 better, so the J call may be wrong. Germline V CDR1 and CDR2: KGHSH, LQKENI. The CDR3 consists of 15 residues. The CDR3 loop is CASSPSLDLLNEQFF. The CDR3 DNA is TGTGCCAGCTCCCCCTCATTGGACCTTCTCAATGAGCAGTTCTTC.

This clonotype came up a few times. The genes are TRBV10-3 and TRBJ2-7, with TRBD2 identical over 12 bases. The CDR3 spans 23 residues. Germline V CDR1 and CDR2: ENHRY, SYGVKD. The V and J ends lost 2 bases and 1 base, in that order; junction bases with no gene match: 24. As DNA, the CDR3 is TGTGCCATCAGTGAGCCTGCGGCGGTGTCGGAGGAGACTAGCGGGAGAAGGTCCTACGAGCAGTACTTC. Translated, it gives CAISEPAAVSEETSGRRSYEQYF.